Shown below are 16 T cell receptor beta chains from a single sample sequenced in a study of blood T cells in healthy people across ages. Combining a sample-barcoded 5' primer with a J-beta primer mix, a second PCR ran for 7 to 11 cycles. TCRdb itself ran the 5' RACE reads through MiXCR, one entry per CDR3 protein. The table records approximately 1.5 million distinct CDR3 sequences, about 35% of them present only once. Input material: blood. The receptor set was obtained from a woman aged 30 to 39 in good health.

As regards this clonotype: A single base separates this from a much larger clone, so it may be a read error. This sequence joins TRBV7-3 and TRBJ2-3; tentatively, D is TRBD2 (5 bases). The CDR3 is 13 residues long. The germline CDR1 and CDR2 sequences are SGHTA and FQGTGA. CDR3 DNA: TGTGCCAGTAAGCGGAGCGGCACAGATGCGCAGTATTTT. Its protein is CASKRSGTDAQYF.

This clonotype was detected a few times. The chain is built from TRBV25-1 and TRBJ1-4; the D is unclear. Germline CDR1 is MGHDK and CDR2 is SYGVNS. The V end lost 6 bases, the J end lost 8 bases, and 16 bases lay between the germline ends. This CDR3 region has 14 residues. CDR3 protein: CASSTGAVGEKLFF. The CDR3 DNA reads TGTGCCAGCAGCACCGGAGCCGTCGGGGAAAAACTGTTTTTT.

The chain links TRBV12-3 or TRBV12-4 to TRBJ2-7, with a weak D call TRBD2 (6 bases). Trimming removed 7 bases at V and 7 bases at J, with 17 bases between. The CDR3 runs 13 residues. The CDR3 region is CASMRAGKGEQYF. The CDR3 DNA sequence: TGTGCCAGCATGAGGGCGGGAAAAGGAGAGCAGTACTTC.

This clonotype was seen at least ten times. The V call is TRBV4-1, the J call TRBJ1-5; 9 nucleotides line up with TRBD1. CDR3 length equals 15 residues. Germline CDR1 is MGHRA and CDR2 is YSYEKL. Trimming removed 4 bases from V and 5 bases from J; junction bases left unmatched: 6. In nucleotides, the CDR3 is TGCGCCAGCAGCCTCCGGGACAGGGATTATCAGCCCCAGCATTTT. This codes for CASSLRDRDYQPQHF.

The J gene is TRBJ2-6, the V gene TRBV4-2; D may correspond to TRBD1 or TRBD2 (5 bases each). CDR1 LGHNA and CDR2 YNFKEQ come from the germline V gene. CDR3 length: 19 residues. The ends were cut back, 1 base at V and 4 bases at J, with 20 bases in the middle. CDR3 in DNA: TGTGCCAGCAGCCAAGTGCTGGGGGTTGTGGGTTCCGGGGCCAACGTCCTGACTTTC. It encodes CASSQVLGVVGSGANVLTF.

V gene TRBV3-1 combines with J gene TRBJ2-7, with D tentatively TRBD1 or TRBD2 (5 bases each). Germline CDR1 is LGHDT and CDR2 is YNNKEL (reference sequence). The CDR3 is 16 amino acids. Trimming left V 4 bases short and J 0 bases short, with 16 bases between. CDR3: CASSPSGPYNSYEQYF. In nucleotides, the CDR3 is TGTGCCAGCAGCCCTTCGGGACCCTACAACTCCTACGAGCAGTACTTC.

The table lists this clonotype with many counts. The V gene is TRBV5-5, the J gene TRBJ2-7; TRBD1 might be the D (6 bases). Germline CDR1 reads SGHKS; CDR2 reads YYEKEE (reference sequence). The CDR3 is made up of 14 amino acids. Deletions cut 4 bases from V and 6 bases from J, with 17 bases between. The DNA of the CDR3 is TGTGCCAGCAGCGTGACAGGAAGCCCTCTCGAGCAGTACTTC. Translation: CASSVTGSPLEQYF.

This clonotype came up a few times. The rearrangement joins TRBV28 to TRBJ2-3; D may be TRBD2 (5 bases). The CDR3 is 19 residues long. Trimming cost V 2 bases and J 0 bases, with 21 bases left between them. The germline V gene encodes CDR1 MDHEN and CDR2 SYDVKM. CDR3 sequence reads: CASSLNFEDGKHSTDTQYF. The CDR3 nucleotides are TGTGCCAGCAGTTTAAATTTTGAGGACGGGAAACATAGCACAGATACGCAGTATTTT. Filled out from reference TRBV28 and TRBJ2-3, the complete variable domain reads DVKVTQSSRYLVKRTGEKVFLECVQDMDHENMFWYRQDPGLGLRLIYFSYDVKMKEKGDIPEGYSVSREKKERFSLILESASTNQTSMYLCASSLNFEDGKHSTDTQYFGPGTRLTVL.

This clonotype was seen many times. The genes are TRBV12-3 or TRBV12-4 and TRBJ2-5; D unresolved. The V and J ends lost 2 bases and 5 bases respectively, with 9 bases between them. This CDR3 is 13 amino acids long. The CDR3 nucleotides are TGTGCCAGCAGTTTACGGCCTAGGGAGACCCAGTACTTC. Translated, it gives CASSLRPRETQYF.

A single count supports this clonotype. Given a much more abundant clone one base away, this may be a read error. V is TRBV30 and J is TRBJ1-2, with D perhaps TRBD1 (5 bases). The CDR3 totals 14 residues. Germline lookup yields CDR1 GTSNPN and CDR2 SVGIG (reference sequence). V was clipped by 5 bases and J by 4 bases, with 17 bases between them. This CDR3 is CAWGTTAGTYGYTF. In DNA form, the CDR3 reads TGTGCCTGGGGGACCACGGCAGGGACCTATGGCTACACCTTC.

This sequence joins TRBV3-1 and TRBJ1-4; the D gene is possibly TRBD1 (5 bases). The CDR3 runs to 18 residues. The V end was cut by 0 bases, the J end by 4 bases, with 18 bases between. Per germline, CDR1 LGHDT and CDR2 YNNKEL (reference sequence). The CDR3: CASSQEELRGTVNEKLFF. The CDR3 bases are TGTGCCAGCAGCCAAGAGGAACTTAGGGGCACCGTTAATGAAAAACTGTTTTTT.

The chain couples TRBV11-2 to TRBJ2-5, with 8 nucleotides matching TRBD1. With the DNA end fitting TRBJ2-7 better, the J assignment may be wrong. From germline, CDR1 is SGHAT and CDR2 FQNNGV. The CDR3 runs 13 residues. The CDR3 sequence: CASSYRTGHEQYF. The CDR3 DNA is TGTGCCAGCAGCTACAGGACAGGGCACGAGCAGTACTTC.

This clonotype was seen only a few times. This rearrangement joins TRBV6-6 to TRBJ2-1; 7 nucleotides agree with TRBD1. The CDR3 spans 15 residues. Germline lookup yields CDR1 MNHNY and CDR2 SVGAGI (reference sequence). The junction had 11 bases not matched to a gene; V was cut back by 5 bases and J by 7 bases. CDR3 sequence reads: CASSPGQLIWNEQFF. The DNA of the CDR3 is TGTGCCAGCAGTCCGGGACAGTTGATTTGGAATGAGCAGTTCTTC.

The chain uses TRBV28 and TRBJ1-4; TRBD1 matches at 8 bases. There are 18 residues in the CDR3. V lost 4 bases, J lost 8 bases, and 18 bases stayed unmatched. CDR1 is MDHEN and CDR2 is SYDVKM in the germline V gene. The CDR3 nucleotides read TGTGCCAGCAGTTACTCTGCCGGACAGGGACGCCGTAGGGAAAAACTGTTTTTT. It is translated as CASSYSAGQGRRREKLFF.

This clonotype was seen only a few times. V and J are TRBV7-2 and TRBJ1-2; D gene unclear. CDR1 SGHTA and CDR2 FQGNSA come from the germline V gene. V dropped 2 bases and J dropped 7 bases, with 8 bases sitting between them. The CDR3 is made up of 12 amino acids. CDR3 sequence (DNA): TGTGCCAGCAGCTTAATGGAGGCTGGCTACACCTTC. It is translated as CASSLMEAGYTF.

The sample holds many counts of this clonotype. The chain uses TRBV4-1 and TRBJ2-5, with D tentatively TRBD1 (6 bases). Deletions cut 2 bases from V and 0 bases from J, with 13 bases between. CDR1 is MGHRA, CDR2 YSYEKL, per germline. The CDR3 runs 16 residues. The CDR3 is CASSQQAWTDQETQYF. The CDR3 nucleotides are TGCGCCAGCAGCCAACAGGCGTGGACAGACCAAGAGACCCAGTACTTC.